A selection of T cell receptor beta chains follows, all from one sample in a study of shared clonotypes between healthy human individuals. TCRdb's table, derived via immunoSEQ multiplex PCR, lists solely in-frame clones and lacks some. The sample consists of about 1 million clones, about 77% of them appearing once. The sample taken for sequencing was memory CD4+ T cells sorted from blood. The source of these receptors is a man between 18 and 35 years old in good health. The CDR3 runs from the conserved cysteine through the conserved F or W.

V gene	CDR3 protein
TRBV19	CASTQYRGQPQHF
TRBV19	CASSGTGTGGLTNEKLFF
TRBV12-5	CASGLIHHPYEQYF
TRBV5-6	CASSLNRGGASVATQYF
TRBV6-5	CASSWGTEAFF
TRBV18	CASSPGRGAGETQYF
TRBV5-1	CASSSAGPSYEQYF
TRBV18	CASSPKKSPGELFF
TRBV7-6	CASSAGTGPQHF
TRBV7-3	CASSSRAPWDAGELFF
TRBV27	CASSSLRVVEQGYNEQFF
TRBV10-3	CAIGDDEQYF
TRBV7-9	CASSPGQGLYNEQFF